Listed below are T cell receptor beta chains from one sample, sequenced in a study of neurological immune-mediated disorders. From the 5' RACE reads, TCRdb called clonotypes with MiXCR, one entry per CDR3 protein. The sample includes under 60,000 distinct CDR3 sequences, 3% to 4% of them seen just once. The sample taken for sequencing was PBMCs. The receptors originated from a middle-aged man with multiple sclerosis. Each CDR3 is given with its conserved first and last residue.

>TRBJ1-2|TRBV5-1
CASSLVTGEGGYTF
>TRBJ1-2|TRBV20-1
CSASETGDYGYTF
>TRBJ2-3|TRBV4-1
CASSLLAGGDTDTQYF
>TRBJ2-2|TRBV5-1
CASSPGWGSNTGELFF
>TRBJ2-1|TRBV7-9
CASSLVNHNEQFF
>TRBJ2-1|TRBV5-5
CASSLVAGGLDEQFF
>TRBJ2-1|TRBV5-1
CASSLETASYNEQFF
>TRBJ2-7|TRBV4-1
CASSHSGGAAYEQYF
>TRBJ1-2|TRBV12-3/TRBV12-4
CASSLRREGRLFGYTF
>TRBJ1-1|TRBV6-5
CASSYSLGVNTEAFF
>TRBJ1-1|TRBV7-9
CASSPRAGVNTEAFF
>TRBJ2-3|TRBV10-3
CAISEQGQGQGDTQYF